This passage covers 24 T cell receptor beta chains from one sample sequenced in a study of vaccination and CD4 T cells after COVID-19 (dated by TCRdb to between 2021 and 2023). This specimen's treatment or condition label, interpreted: approximately 9-day PBMC culture with coronavirus spike peptide pools or control peptides (ViraFEST assay). Which antigens these TCRs recognize remains unknown. Library construction relied on PCR. These reads were obtained on an Illumina iSeq 100. DNA from cultured CD4+ T cells underwent TCR sequencing with the Oncomine TCR Beta short-read assay at the Johns Hopkins FTIC core. TCRdb took the public reads, trimmed them with fastp at Q25, ran MiXCR for clone calling and kept in-frame beta chains. A single entry per CDR3 protein holds the most common genes and DNA from its merged rows. Within this sample are about 15,000 distinct CDR3 sequences, with about 45% of them counted one time only. Over 7.5% of the sample is taken by the ten largest.

The specimen was CD4+ T cells from blood, cultured in vitro. The receptors come from a human donor who had recovered from COVID-19.

The chain links TRBV6-1 to TRBJ2-7; 10 bases are a match to TRBD2. The CDR3 covers 13 residues. Per the germline V gene, CDR1 is MNHNS and CDR2 is SASEGT. The J segment lost 3 bases and the V segment lost 6 bases, leaving 2 bases of the junction unmatched. CDR3 bases: TGTGCCAGCAGACTAGCGGGGATCTACGAGCAGTACTTC. Its protein is CASRLAGIYEQYF.

This clonotype has only a few counts. This sequence joins TRBV27 and TRBJ2-5; tentative D call: TRBD1 (5 bases). Germline CDR1 and CDR2: MNHEY and SMNVEV (reference sequence). V gave up 5 bases and J gave up 2 bases, with 12 bases separating them. This CDR3 is 14 amino acids long. The CDR3 loop reads CASSPTVRQETQYF. The CDR3 DNA reads as TGTGCCAGCAGTCCGACAGTAAGACAAGAGACCCAGTACTTC.

This clonotype has a handful of counts. The V call is TRBV19, the J call TRBJ2-7; TRBD1 matches at 7 bases. Germline V lookup: CDR1 LNHDA, CDR2 SQIVND (reference sequence). Unmatched junction bases numbered 3, after V lost 6 bases and J lost 7 bases. This CDR3 spans 11 amino acids. CDR3 region: CASRDRKEQYF. The CDR3 nucleotides are TGTGCCAGTAGGGACAGGAAGGAGCAGTACTTC.

About this clonotype: Relative to the germline gene, one junction end is altered; a read error may explain this. The V gene is TRBV6-1, the J gene TRBJ1-1; 8 positions match TRBD1. Germline V CDR1 and CDR2: MNHNS, SASEGT. CDR3 length: 14 amino acids. The CDR3 nucleotides read TGTGCCAGCATTGCGGACAGGGCAAGCCCTGAAGCTTTTTTT. Amino acids: CASIADRASPEAFF.

The rearrangement joins TRBV6-4 to TRBJ1-2; tentative D call: TRBD1 (6 bases). The ends were cut back, 6 bases at V and 8 bases at J, with 16 bases in the middle. The CDR3 runs 13 residues. Germline loops: CDR1 MRHNA, CDR2 SNTAGT. The CDR3 loop reads CASSQQGSRGYTF. In DNA form, the CDR3 reads TGTGCCAGCAGCCAACAGGGTTCTCGGGGCTACACCTTC.

The chain carries TRBV5-4 and TRBJ2-5; 15 bases are a match to TRBD2. The CDR3 has 16 residues. The V and J ends lost 4 bases and 5 bases, in that order; junction bases with no gene match: 6. Germline-derived CDR1 and CDR2 are SGHNT and YYREEE (reference sequence). CDR3 nucleotides: TGTGCCAGCAGCCCTGGACTAGCGGGAGGGCCGGAGACCCAGTACTTC. Protein: CASSPGLAGGPETQYF.

This rearrangement joins TRBV7-2 to TRBJ2-3, with D hard to call. Trimming took 4 bases from V and 4 from J, leaving 6 bases between them. CDR1 and CDR2 (germline): SGHTA, FQGNSA. The CDR3 length is 12 residues. The CDR3, as DNA: TGTGCCAGCAGCTCTGACTCAGATACGCAGTATTTT. Its translation is CASSSDSDTQYF.

The rearrangement links TRBV10-3 to TRBJ1-1, with 7 bases aligning to TRBD1. V lost 8 bases, J lost 6 bases, and 9 bases stayed unmatched. The CDR3 runs to 13 residues. Germline V CDR1 and CDR2: ENHRY, SYGVKD. CDR3 loop: CAIESRGGSEAFF. The CDR3 bases are TGTGCCATCGAAAGCAGGGGGGGATCTGAAGCTTTCTTT.

J is TRBJ1-2 and V is TRBV2, with no clear D. The germline CDR1 and CDR2 sequences are SNHLY and FYNNEI. V dropped 3 bases and J dropped 6 bases, with 8 bases sitting between them. This CDR3 is 12 amino acids long. DNA for the CDR3: TGTGCCAGCAGTGATTTGTCTCATGGCTACACCTTC. It yields the protein CASSDLSHGYTF.

The V gene is TRBV7-2, the J gene TRBJ2-5, with a weak D call TRBD2 (6 bases). The CDR3 is 12 residues long. V was pared by 5 bases and J by 6 bases, with 10 bases between. Germline V gene data show CDR1 as SGHTA and CDR2 as FQGNSA. This CDR3 is CASSDGGKTQYF. CDR3 sequence (DNA): TGTGCCAGCAGCGACGGGGGTAAGACCCAGTACTTC.

The J gene is TRBJ1-2, the V gene TRBV5-1; no definite D call. This CDR3 region has 13 residues. The germline V gene has CDR1 SGHRS and CDR2 YFSETQ. Between the trimmed V and J ends, which lost 2 bases and 4 bases, there was a span of 9 bases. The CDR3 DNA is TGCGCCAGCAGCTTTGGTGGAAGCTATGGCTACACCTTC. Its translation is CASSFGGSYGYTF.

This clonotype has just a few counts. The chain recombines TRBV20-1 with TRBJ1-2; D is possibly TRBD1 (6 bases). The length of the CDR3 is 13 residues. The V gene's germline CDR1 is DFQATT and CDR2 SNEGSKA (reference sequence). The germline V and J ends were trimmed by 3 bases and 5 bases, with 13 bases remaining between them. DNA of the CDR3: TGCAGTGCTAGTCAAGGGGGGCGATATGGCTACACCTTC. It encodes CSASQGGRYGYTF.

This clonotype turned up a few times. The chain has TRBV20-1 and TRBJ2-2; no clear D gene. Germline CDR1 is DFQATT and CDR2 is SNEGSKA (reference sequence). The CDR3 consists of 15 residues. The germline V and J ends were trimmed by 4 bases and 5 bases, with 17 bases remaining between them. The CDR3 nucleotides read TGCAGTGCTAAGGATCCCAGAAGAACGACCGGGGAGCTGTTTTTT. It specifies CSAKDPRRTTGELFF.

The chain employs TRBV15 and TRBJ2-7; 8 bases are a match to TRBD2. CDR1 is LNHNV, CDR2 YYDKDF, per germline (reference sequence). Trimming cost V 1 base and J 3 bases; bases outside gene matches: 8. The CDR3 has 16 residues. The CDR3 nucleotides are TGTGCCACCAGCAGAGTACGCACTAGCGGATTCTACGAGCAGTACTTC. Its translation is CATSRVRTSGFYEQYF.

V is TRBV21-1 and J is TRBJ1-1; the D call in the table, TRBD1, was not verified against the DNA. TRBV21-1 is a recognized pseudogene. CDR3 size: 15 residues. For the CDR3, the DNA is TGTGCCAGCAGCAGAGCCGGGACAGAGAACACTGAAGCTTTCTTT. Encoded protein: CASSRAGTENTEAFF.

This clonotype came up once. The chain is built from TRBV7-8 and TRBJ2-7, with D perhaps matching TRBD2 (6 bases). The V and J ends lost 2 bases and 4 bases respectively, with 12 bases between them. The CDR3 has 14 residues. Germline V lookup: CDR1 SGHVS, CDR2 FQNEAQ. CDR3 in amino acids: CASSLTAGRYEQYF. The CDR3 nucleotides are TGTGCCAGCAGCTTAACAGCAGGGAGGTACGAGCAGTACTTC.

This clonotype showed up just a few times. This chain joins TRBV11-3 and TRBJ2-3; 10 bases are a match to TRBD2. The trim removed 5 bases at V and 2 bases at J, leaving 7 bases unmatched. This CDR3 contains 16 residues. In germline, CDR1 is SGHNT, CDR2 YENEEA. CDR3 DNA sequence: TGTGCCAGCAGCCAAACTAGCGGGGTATCCACAGATACGCAGTATTTT. This codes for CASSQTSGVSTDTQYF.

The chain employs TRBV7-2 and TRBJ2-7, with 7 bases that match TRBD2. The CDR3 is 15 amino acids. The germline V gene encodes CDR1 SGHTA and CDR2 FQGNSA. The V and J ends lost 0 bases and 3 bases, in that order; junction bases with no gene match: 5. CDR3 region: CASSLARGVGYEQYF. CDR3 in DNA: TGTGCCAGCAGCTTAGCTCGGGGGGTGGGCTACGAGCAGTACTTC.

V gene TRBV20-1 combines with J gene TRBJ2-5, with D hard to call. Per the germline V gene, CDR1 is DFQATT and CDR2 is SNEGSKA (reference sequence). CDR3 length: 11 residues. V lost 2 bases, J lost 8 bases, and 9 bases lay in between. The CDR3 is CSARSESTQYF. The DNA of the CDR3 is TGCAGTGCTAGATCAGAGTCAACCCAGTACTTC.

This clonotype was detected a few times. This chain joins TRBV11-2 and TRBJ1-2; D may be TRBD1 (5 bases). The CDR3 is made up of 15 amino acids. With 1 base removed from V and 0 bases from J, the gap between germline ends came to 9 bases. Germline loops: CDR1 SGHAT, CDR2 FQNNGV. CDR3 sequence: CASSLGTRTNYGYTF. The CDR3 DNA reads as TGTGCCAGCAGCTTAGGGACAAGGACTAACTATGGCTACACCTTC.

As DNA, the CDR3 is TGCAGTGTAACGACAGGGGGGGTGAACACTGAAGCTTTCTTT. Its protein is CSVTTGGVNTEAFF. The V call is TRBV20-1, the J call TRBJ1-1; the match to TRBD1 covers 9 bases. The germline V gene encodes CDR1 DFQATT and CDR2 SNEGSKA (reference sequence). The ends lost 7 bases at V and 0 bases at J; junction bases unmatched: 6. This CDR3 region has 14 residues.

The genes are TRBV11-3 and TRBJ2-5; tentatively, D is TRBD2 (6 bases). Germline CDR1 is SGHNT and CDR2 is YENEEA. The ends were cut back, 2 bases at V and 7 bases at J, with 11 bases in the middle. The CDR3 totals 13 residues. CDR3 nucleotide sequence: TGTGCCAGCAGCTTACGGAGGGCGGCGACCCAGTACTTC. Its protein is CASSLRRAATQYF.

This clonotype is a singleton in its sample. This chain uses TRBV20-1 with TRBJ2-5; 10 nucleotides line up with TRBD2. The V and J ends lost 6 bases and 4 bases, in that order; junction bases with no gene match: 17. CDR1 is DFQATT, CDR2 SNEGSKA, per germline (reference sequence). This CDR3 region has 17 residues. CDR3 region: CSAPGASGGRLGETQYF. CDR3 coding DNA: TGCAGTGCCCCCGGGGCTAGCGGGGGTAGGTTAGGAGAGACCCAGTACTTC.

A few counts support this clonotype. The CDR3 is CASSPLPIGSNQPQHF. In nucleotides, the CDR3 is TGTGCCAGCAGTCCCCTCCCCATAGGGTCTAATCAGCCCCAGCATTTT. This rearrangement joins TRBV27 to TRBJ1-5; D is unresolved. Trimming cost V 5 bases and J 4 bases, with 18 bases left between them. The CDR3 length is 16 residues. Germline CDR1 MNHEY, CDR2 SMNVEV (reference sequence).